Shown below are 20 T cell receptor beta chains from a single sample sequenced in a study of early T cells in non-severe SARS-CoV-2 infection. TCRdb analysed the 5' RACE reads with MiXCR anew, one entry per CDR3 protein. The profile covers some 82,000 distinct CDR3 sequences, with around 10% appearing a single time and under 3% taken by the ten largest. Sequencing was performed on whole blood. The receptors here all came from an adult who was a healthcare worker with PCR-confirmed SARS-CoV-2 infection or an uninfected control (not recorded which).

Details on this clonotype: This may arise from a read error, as a much more abundant clone is one base away. The chain's CDR3 is CASSYSGVNVLTF. The DNA for the CDR3 is TGTGCCAGCAGTTACTCTGGGGTCAACGTCCTGACTTTC. This chain uses TRBV6-5 with TRBJ2-6; D ambiguous. Germline loops: CDR1 MNHEY, CDR2 SVGAGI. This CDR3 spans 13 amino acids.

This clonotype was counted only a few times. The CDR3 region is CASSLGGPPSGKETQYF. The DNA for the CDR3 is TGCGCCAGCAGCTTGGGTGGCCCTCCCTCGGGGAAAGAGACCCAGTACTTC. The chain recombines TRBV5-1 with TRBJ2-5, with TRBD2 as a possible D gene (5 bases). The CDR3 spans 17 residues. Per germline, CDR1 SGHRS and CDR2 YFSETQ. V gave up 0 bases and J gave up 3 bases, with 18 bases separating them.

This clonotype has a count of ten or more. The V and J genes are TRBV7-8 and TRBJ2-5; D is unclear. In germline, CDR1 is SGHVS, CDR2 FQNEAQ. CDR3 length: 15 residues. V gave up 4 bases and J gave up 3 bases, with 15 bases separating them. The DNA of the CDR3 is TGTGCCAGCAGCTCCCCTTTGGGAAGAGAAGAGACCCAGTACTTC. It encodes CASSSPLGREETQYF.

This clonotype was recorded at least ten times. The chain combines TRBV7-6 with TRBJ2-6, with 12 bases fitting TRBD2. Germline assignment: CDR1 SGHVS and CDR2 FNYEAQ. The V and J ends lost 5 bases and 1 base, in that order; junction bases with no gene match: 6. The CDR3 length is 18 residues. Here the CDR3 reads CASSLTGTSGSGANVLTF. The CDR3 bases are TGTGCCAGCAGCCTAACTGGGACTAGCGGGTCTGGGGCCAACGTCCTGACTTTC.

Many counts were recorded for this clonotype. V and J are TRBV7-3 and TRBJ2-5; D may be TRBD2 (6 bases). Germline V lookup: CDR1 SGHTA, CDR2 FQGTGA. This CDR3 spans 15 amino acids. The V end was cut by 5 bases, the J end by 5 bases, with 18 bases between. The CDR3 DNA is TGTGCCAGCAGCCTCTCAGGAGGGGCCCAGGAGACCCAGTACTTC. This translates into CASSLSGGAQETQYF.

The genes are TRBV5-1 and TRBJ1-2; D gene ambiguous. The CDR3 is 14 amino acids. Per germline, CDR1 SGHRS and CDR2 YFSETQ. Between the trimmed V and J ends, which lost 0 bases and 3 bases, there was a span of 9 bases. Here the CDR3 reads CASSLGGEYYGYTF. The CDR3, as DNA: TGCGCCAGCAGCTTGGGGGGAGAGTACTATGGCTACACCTTC.

With respect to this clonotype: A much larger clone differs from this one at a single base, so this may be a read error. The chain uses TRBV29-1 and TRBJ1-2; the match to TRBD1 covers 8 bases. CDR1 and CDR2 from the germline V gene are SQVTM and ANQGSEA. With V trimmed by 2 bases and J by 5 bases, 4 bases remained unmatched. The CDR3 has 13 amino acids. CDR3 in amino acids: CSVEHRDRYGYTF. In DNA, the CDR3 is TGCAGCGTTGAACACCGGGACAGGTATGGCTACACCTTC.

This clonotype was recorded at least ten times. V is TRBV13 and J is TRBJ2-3; 8 positions match TRBD2. This CDR3 spans 15 amino acids. Trimming at V came to 6 bases and at J to 5 bases, leaving 10 bases not matched to a gene. Looked up from germline, CDR1 is PRHDT and CDR2 is FYEKMQ (reference sequence). The CDR3 is CASRYTSGGEDTQYF. The CDR3, as DNA: TGTGCCAGCAGGTATACTAGCGGTGGTGAAGATACGCAGTATTTT.

This clonotype has only a few counts. At one end the junction does not follow the germline gene, possibly because of a read error. The V gene is TRBV19, the J gene TRBJ2-7; D may be TRBD2 (6 bases). The CDR3 is 13 residues long. Germline CDR1 and CDR2: LNHDA and SQIVND (reference sequence). CDR3 in DNA: TGCGCGGGGTGGCGGAGGAGATCCCACGAGCAGTACTTC. This translates into CAGWRRRSHEQYF. Supplemented by reference TRBV19 and TRBJ2-7, the full variable domain reads DGGITQSPKYLFRKEGQNVTLSCEQNLNHDAMYWYRQDPGQGLRLIYYSQIVNDFQKGDIAEGYSVSREKKESFPLTVTSAQKNPTAFYLCAGWRRRSHEQYFGPGTRLTVT.

This clonotype has a handful of counts. The chain uses TRBV28 and TRBJ2-3, with unresolved D. The CDR3 is made up of 15 amino acids. Deletions cut 5 bases from V and 0 bases from J, with 12 bases between. Looked up from germline, CDR1 is MDHEN and CDR2 is SYDVKM. The DNA for the CDR3 is TGTGCCAGCAGTCCCCCCCCCACAAGCACAGATACGCAGTATTTT. This translates into CASSPPPTSTDTQYF. Complete variable domain (other parts from reference TRBV28 and TRBJ2-3): DVKVTQSSRYLVKRTGEKVFLECVQDMDHENMFWYRQDPGLGLRLIYFSYDVKMKEKGDIPEGYSVSREKKERFSLILESASTNQTSMYLCASSPPPTSTDTQYFGPGTRLTVL.

This clonotype turned up a few times. The genes are TRBV11-2 and TRBJ2-7; D perhaps matches TRBD1 (5 bases). Germline V lookup: CDR1 SGHAT, CDR2 FQNNGV. V lost 2 bases and J 11 bases, leaving 16 bases between the germline ends. The CDR3 contains 13 residues. The CDR3 region is CASSLSDTPMKYF. CDR3 sequence (DNA): TGTGCCAGCAGCTTATCGGACACCCCCATGAAGTACTTC.

This clonotype was counted only a few times. The chain has TRBV20-1 and TRBJ2-5; 13 nucleotides line up with TRBD2. The CDR3 is 14 amino acids. With 6 bases clipped from V and 1 base from J, the junction kept 2 bases outside the gene matches. The germline CDR1 and CDR2 sequences are DFQATT and SNEGSKA (reference sequence). CDR3 nucleotide sequence: TGCAGTGCGAGGACTAGCGGGGGCCAAGAGACCCAGTACTTC. Encoded protein: CSARTSGGQETQYF.

This clonotype was detected many times. The CDR3, as DNA: TGTGCCAGCAGCTCCCCCCGACACCTTAGGGGCGAGCAGTACTTC. This translates into CASSSPRHLRGEQYF. The chain couples TRBV11-2 to TRBJ2-7; TRBD1 might be the D (5 bases). The CDR3 covers 15 residues. Germline V gene lookup returns CDR1 SGHAT and CDR2 FQNNGV. Trimming took off 4 bases at V and 6 bases at J, with 19 bases between the two ends.

The chain combines TRBV29-1 with TRBJ2-7; D remains unclear. The germline gives CDR1 SQVTM, CDR2 ANQGSEA. This CDR3 region has 11 residues. V lost 7 bases to trimming and J lost 0 bases, with 7 bases between them. The CDR3 bases are TGCAGCGCCACTTCCTCCTACGAGCAGTACTTC. Translation gives CSATSSYEQYF.

At least ten counts were recorded for this clonotype. The V call is TRBV3-1, the J call TRBJ2-5; either TRBD1 or TRBD2 may fit D (6 bases each). The CDR3 extends over 14 amino acids. CDR1 LGHDT and CDR2 YNNKEL come from the germline V gene (reference sequence). V lost 4 bases and J lost 3, with 12 bases in between. The CDR3 coding sequence is TGTGCCAGCAGCCCCCGGGGGCGGGAAGAGACCCAGTACTTC. It codes for CASSPRGREETQYF.

The chain joins TRBV28 to TRBJ1-1; D uncertain. The CDR3 has 12 amino acids. The V end lost 5 bases, the J end lost 4 bases, and 8 bases lay between the germline ends. Per germline, CDR1 MDHEN and CDR2 SYDVKM. The CDR3 is CASSKTGTEAFF. The DNA of the CDR3 is TGTGCCAGCAGTAAAACGGGCACTGAAGCTTTCTTT.

This clonotype came up many times. The V call is TRBV14, the J call TRBJ2-3; maybe TRBD2 (6 bases). This CDR3 comprises 14 residues. The ends were cut back, 5 bases at V and 2 bases at J, with 11 bases in the middle. CDR1 SGHDN and CDR2 FVKESK come from the germline V gene. The CDR3 DNA reads TGTGCCAGCAGCGTACGGGAGCACACAGATACGCAGTATTTT. Translating gives CASSVREHTDTQYF.

The sample holds a few counts of this clonotype. The genes are TRBV12-3 or TRBV12-4 and TRBJ2-2; D remains unclear. CDR3 length: 14 residues. Trimming pared 5 bases from V and 5 bases from J, leaving 12 bases between. The CDR3: CASSTRVRTGELFF. The CDR3, as DNA: TGTGCCAGCAGTACCCGTGTTCGGACCGGGGAGCTGTTTTTT.

This clonotype was detected only a few times. One end of the junction does not line up with germline, which may come from a read error. This chain links TRBV11-2 with TRBJ2-4; a weak D match, TRBD2 (5 bases). This CDR3 region has 16 residues. Germline V gene lookup returns CDR1 SGHAT and CDR2 FQNNGV. This chain's CDR3 is CASSLDLRLPTGVRHF. In DNA form, the CDR3 reads TGTGCCAGCAGCTTAGATCTGAGACTACCGACCGGAGTCAGGCACTTC.

Only a few counts were recorded for this clonotype. This chain uses TRBV7-8 with TRBJ2-2; maybe TRBD1 (6 bases). Germline CDR1 reads SGHVS; CDR2 reads FQNEAQ. This CDR3 has 16 amino acids. V was cut by 1 base and J by 4 bases, with 13 bases left in between. The CDR3 DNA is TGTGCCAGCAGCTTAGGACCAGGACAGATCACCGGGGAGCTGTTTTTT. Translation gives CASSLGPGQITGELFF.